This T cell receptor beta chain comes out of a study of blood T cells in healthy people across ages. Through a sample-barcoded 5' primer and a J-beta primer mix, a second PCR was run for roughly 6 to 12 cycles. Each cDNA molecule carried a tag from a template-switch adaptor that contained 12 random nucleotides. A single record per CDR3 protein comes from TCRdb applying MiXCR to the 5' RACE reads. The table shows some 1,800,000 distinct CDR3 sequences, with about 39% occurring only once. The study's findings and limits: Aged donors had fewer naive CD4+ cells and lower diversity than long-lived donors.

Details on this clonotype: Its antigen is unknown. Since the CDR3 does not end with the conserved phenylalanine or tryptophan, this likely comes from a read error.

The sequence derives from a human donor in good health. The specimen sequenced was blood.

CDR3 bases: TGTGCCAGCAGTCCGGCGGCGGGGACAGGCAACTATGGCTACACCTGC. Translating gives CASSPAAGTGNYGYTC. The gene calls are TRBV7-2 and TRBJ1-2; 8 bases are a match to TRBD1. Trimming cost V 6 bases and J 2 bases; bases outside gene matches: 11. The CDR3 spans 16 residues. Germline values: CDR1 SGHTA, CDR2 FQGNSA.